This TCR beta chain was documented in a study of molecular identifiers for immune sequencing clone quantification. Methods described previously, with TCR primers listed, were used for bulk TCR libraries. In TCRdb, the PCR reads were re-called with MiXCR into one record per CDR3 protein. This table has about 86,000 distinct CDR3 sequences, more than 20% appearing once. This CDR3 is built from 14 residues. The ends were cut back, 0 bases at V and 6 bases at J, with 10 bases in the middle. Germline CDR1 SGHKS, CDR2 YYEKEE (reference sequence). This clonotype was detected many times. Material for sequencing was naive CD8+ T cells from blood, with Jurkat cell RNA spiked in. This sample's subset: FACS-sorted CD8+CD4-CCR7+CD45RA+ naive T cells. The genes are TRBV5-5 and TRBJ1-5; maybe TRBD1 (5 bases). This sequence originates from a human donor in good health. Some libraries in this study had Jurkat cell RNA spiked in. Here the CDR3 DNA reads TGTGCCAGCAGCTTGGTCCAGGGATCTCAGCCCCAGCATTTT. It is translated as CASSLVQGSQPQHF. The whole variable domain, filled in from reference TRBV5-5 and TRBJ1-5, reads DAGVTQSPTHLIKTRGQQVTLRCSPISGHKSVSWYQQVLGQGPQFIFQYYEKEERGRGNFPDRFSARQFPNYSSELNVNALLLGDSALYLCASSLVQGSQPQHFGDGTRLSIL.